The following is a T cell receptor (beta chain) sequence with its context. What it recognizes is unknown. This table comes from immunoSEQ multiplex PCR, and its TCRdb copy is limited to in-frame clones, with some not included. The repertoire consists of 1.6 million or so clones, with around 98.5% occurring once and the leading ten covering approximately 0.4%. The sample belongs to a study of shared clonotypes between healthy human individuals. For the study at large: Three CD4 naive, three CD4 memory, two CD8 naive and one CD8 memory plate were used per donor. Study conclusions and caveats: A reduction in generation probabilities was seen for non-shared clonotypes relative to those shared by all four donors. Donor clonotype sharing was expected to depend on sequencing depth.

Division of CD4+ cells produced a CD45RA+ naive subset and a CD45RA-negative memory subset. CDR1 LGHNA and CDR2 YSLEER come from the germline V gene. V lost 1 base and J 6 bases, leaving 13 bases between the germline ends. The CDR3 has 14 amino acids. The sample consisted of naive CD4+ T cells sorted from blood. Subset indicated: CD45RA+ positively selected. The genes are TRBV4-3 and TRBJ2-7, with D tentatively TRBD1 (5 bases). The sequence came from a man aged 30 to 45 in good health. CDR3 nucleotides: TGCGCCAGCAGCCAAGGGGCAGGGTTCGGCGAGCAGTACTTC. Amino acids: CASSQGAGFGEQYF.